Only one count was recorded for the clone carrying this TCR beta chain. No antigen is known for it. The junction departs from the called germline gene at one end, perhaps through a read error. The assay was immunoSEQ multiplex PCR, and TCRdb's table has in-frame clones only and misses some. The sample has roughly 77,000 clones, roughly 86% seen once; the top ten hold approximately 5.4%. This specimen belongs to a study of T cell responses to AZD1222 COVID-19 vaccine. Study results and limitations: Sampling captured repertoires only after the peak T cell response. Females made up more of the donors, who were largely white British, and clonal diversity may have come out too low.

Germline V gene lookup returns CDR1 SGDLS and CDR2 YYNGEE. The CDR3 extends over 15 amino acids. The chain links TRBV9 to TRBJ1-1, with D tentatively TRBD1 (5 bases). The source material was peripheral blood, sampled on day 0 of MenACWY control vaccination. This clonotype was sampled from an adult in good health. The CDR3 region has the DNA TGTGCCAGCAGCGTAGCTAACGCAGGACACACCGAAGCTTTCTTT. It specifies CASSVANAGHTEAFF.